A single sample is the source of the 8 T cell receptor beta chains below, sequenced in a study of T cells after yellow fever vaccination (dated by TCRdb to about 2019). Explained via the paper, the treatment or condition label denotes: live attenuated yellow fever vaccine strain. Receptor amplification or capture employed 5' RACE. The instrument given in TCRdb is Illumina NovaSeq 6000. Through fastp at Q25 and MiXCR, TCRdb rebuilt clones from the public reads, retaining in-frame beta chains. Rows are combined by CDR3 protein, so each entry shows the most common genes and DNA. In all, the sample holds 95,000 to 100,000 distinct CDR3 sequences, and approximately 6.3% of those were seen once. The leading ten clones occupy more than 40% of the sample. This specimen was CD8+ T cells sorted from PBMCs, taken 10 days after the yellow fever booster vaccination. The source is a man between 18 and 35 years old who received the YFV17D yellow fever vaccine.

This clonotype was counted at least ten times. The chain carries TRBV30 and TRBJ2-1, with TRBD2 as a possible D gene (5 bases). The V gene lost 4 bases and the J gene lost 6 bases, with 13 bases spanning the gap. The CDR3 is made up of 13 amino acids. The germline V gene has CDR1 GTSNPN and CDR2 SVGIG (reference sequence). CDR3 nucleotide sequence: TGTGCCTGGAATCGGCTAGGAGGCAATGAGCAGTTCTTC. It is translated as CAWNRLGGNEQFF.

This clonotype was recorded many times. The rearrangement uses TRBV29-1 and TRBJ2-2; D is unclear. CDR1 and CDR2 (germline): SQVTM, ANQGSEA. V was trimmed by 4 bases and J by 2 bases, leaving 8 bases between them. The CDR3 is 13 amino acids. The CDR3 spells CSVVRLNTGELFF. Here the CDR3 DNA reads TGCAGCGTTGTCAGATTAAACACCGGGGAGCTGTTTTTT.

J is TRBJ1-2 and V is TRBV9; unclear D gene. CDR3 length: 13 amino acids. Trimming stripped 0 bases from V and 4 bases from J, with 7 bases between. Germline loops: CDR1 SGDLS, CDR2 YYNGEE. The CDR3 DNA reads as TGTGCCAGCAGCGTAGATACTGGCTATGGCTACACCTTC. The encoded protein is CASSVDTGYGYTF.

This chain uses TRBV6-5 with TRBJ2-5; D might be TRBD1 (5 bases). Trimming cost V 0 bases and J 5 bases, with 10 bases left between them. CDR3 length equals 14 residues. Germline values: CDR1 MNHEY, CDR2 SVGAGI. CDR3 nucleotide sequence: TGTGCCAGCAGTTACTCGGGCAGGGCGGAGACCCAGTACTTC. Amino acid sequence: CASSYSGRAETQYF.

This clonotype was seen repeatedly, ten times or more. The CDR3 nucleotides read TGCAGTGCTGACGCGGGGTCGGATACGCAGTATTTT. Residues: CSADAGSDTQYF. V and J are TRBV20-1 and TRBJ2-3, with a possible D match to TRBD2 (6 bases). The CDR3 spans 12 residues. Trimming shortened V by 5 bases and J by 6 bases, and 12 bases separated the two germline ends. CDR1 is DFQATT, CDR2 SNEGSKA, per germline (reference sequence).

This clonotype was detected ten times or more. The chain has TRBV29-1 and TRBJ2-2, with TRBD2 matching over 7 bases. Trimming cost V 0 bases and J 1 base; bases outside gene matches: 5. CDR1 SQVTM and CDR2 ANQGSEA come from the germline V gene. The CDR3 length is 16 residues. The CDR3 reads CSVEDRGGGNTGELFF. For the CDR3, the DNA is TGCAGCGTTGAAGATCGGGGCGGGGGGAACACCGGGGAGCTGTTTTTT.

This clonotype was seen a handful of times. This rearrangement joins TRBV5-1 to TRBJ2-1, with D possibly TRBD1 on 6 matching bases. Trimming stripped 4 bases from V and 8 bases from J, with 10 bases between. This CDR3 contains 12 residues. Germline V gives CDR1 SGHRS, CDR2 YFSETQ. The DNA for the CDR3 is TGCGCCAGCAGCGTCCAGGGGTATGAGCAGTTCTTC. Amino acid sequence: CASSVQGYEQFF.

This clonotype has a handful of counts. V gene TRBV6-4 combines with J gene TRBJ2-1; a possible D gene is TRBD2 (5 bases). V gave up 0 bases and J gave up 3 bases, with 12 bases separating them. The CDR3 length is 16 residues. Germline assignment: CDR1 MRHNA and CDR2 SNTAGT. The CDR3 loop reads CASSDSGSAGYNEQFF. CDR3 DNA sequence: TGTGCCAGCAGTGACTCGGGTAGCGCAGGCTACAATGAGCAGTTCTTC.